This TCR beta chain appears in the sequencing data of a study of neurological immune-mediated disorders. Regarding the study as a whole: Private repertoires in all groups were suggested by the finding that expanded clones across subjects shared no CDR3 amino acid sequences.

The team produced cDNA through 5'RACE using 10-nucleotide random UMIs. One entry per CDR3 protein, called by TCRdb with MiXCR from the 5' RACE reads. Of about 80,000 distinct CDR3 sequences listed, 4.5% to 6.5% are singletons. This clonotype was observed at least ten times. Its antigen is currently unknown. The CDR3 runs to 15 residues. Trimming took off 1 base at V and 7 bases at J, with 15 bases between the two ends. The germline CDR1 and CDR2 sequences are SGHRS and YFSETQ. Unsorted libraries used 2 million PBMCs kept at -80 degrees C. The chain links TRBV5-1 to TRBJ2-1; D gene uncertain. The sequenced sample consisted of PBMCs. The TCR comes from a woman under 40 with multiple sclerosis. This CDR3 is CASSLYAQSGNEQFF. The CDR3 DNA reads TGCGCCAGCAGCTTGTATGCACAGAGTGGGAATGAGCAGTTCTTC.